This TCR beta chain was observed in a study of control samples from healthy donors and cancer patients. This clone was counted a few times. V gave up 5 bases and J gave up 5 bases, with 15 bases separating them. The CDR3 is 14 amino acids. Germline V lookup: CDR1 MNHEY, CDR2 SMNVEV (reference sequence). Only in-frame clones appear in the TCRdb table, and some are missing; sequencing was by immunoSEQ multiplex PCR. The table lists approximately 60,000 clones, approximately 85% of them singletons, with roughly 5% in the top ten. Sequencing was carried out using blood. The V gene is TRBV27, the J gene TRBJ2-5; D call uncertain. This sequence was found in a man aged 40-49 years in good health. In nucleotides, the CDR3 is TGTGCCAGCAGTGCGCTTGACTCGCTGGAGACCCAGTACTTC. The encoded protein is CASSALDSLETQYF.